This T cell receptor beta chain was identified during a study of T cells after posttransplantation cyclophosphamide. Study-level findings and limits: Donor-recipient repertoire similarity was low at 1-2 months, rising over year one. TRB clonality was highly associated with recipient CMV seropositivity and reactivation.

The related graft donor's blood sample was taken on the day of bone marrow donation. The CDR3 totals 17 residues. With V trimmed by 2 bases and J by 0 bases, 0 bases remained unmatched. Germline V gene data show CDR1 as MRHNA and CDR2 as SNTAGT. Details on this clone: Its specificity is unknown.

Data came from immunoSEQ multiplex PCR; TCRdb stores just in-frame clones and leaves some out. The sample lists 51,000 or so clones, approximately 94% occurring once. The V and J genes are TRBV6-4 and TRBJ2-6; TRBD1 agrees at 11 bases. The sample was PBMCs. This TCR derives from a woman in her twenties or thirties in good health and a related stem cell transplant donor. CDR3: CASSDGTGGSGANVLTF. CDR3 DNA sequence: TGTGCCAGCAGTGACGGGACAGGGGGCTCTGGGGCCAACGTCCTGACTTTC.